This T cell receptor beta chain stems from a study of T-cell reconstitution after alpha-beta-depleted transplantation in children. Trimming cost V 5 bases and J 2 bases; bases outside gene matches: 8. The CDR3 contains 17 residues. Germline CDR1 and CDR2: MNHEY and SMNVEV (reference sequence). Unique molecular identifiers featured in how the TCRbeta library was prepared. In TCRdb, the PCR reads were re-called with MiXCR into one record per CDR3 protein. Among approximately 350,000 distinct CDR3 sequences listed, approximately 10% were seen once. The chain joins TRBV27 to TRBJ2-3, with 12 nucleotides matching TRBD1. The source of this sequence is a human donor who donated a stem cell graft to a child with acute lymphoblastic leukemia. The sequencing used PBMCs from the stem cell graft donor, collected from the stem cell graft. The CDR3 sequence is CASSGTGGSLFTDTQYF. Here the CDR3 DNA reads TGTGCCAGCAGTGGGACAGGGGGCTCCCTGTTCACAGATACGCAGTATTTT.